This T cell receptor beta chain stems from a study of blood T cell repertoires in COVID-19. Study in general: COVID-19 samples, acute and convalescent, were from the United States, Italy and Spain.

The assay was immunoSEQ multiplex PCR, and TCRdb's table has in-frame clones only and misses some. The data show 250,000 or so clones, with around 84% seen just once and 4.2% held by the top ten. The V segment lost 0 bases and the J segment 8 bases; nucleotides outside the gene matches: 4. The CDR3 consists of 16 residues. Germline CDR1 is SGHAT and CDR2 is FQNNGV. This receptor was taken from a man aged 55 to 70 with acute or convalescent COVID-19. The chain couples TRBV11-2 to TRBJ2-1; TRBD2 agrees at 13 bases. Sequencing used peripheral blood. The CDR3 region is CASSLELAGGPHEQFF. CDR3 DNA: TGTGCCAGCAGCTTAGAACTAGCGGGGGGGCCTCATGAGCAGTTCTTC.